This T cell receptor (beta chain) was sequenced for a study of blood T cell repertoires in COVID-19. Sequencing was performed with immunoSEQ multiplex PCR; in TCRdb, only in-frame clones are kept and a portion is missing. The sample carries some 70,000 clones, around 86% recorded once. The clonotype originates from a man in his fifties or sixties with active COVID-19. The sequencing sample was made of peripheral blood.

For the CDR3, the DNA is TGTGCCAGCAGTCCGGGTGGCAGAGGGGAAAAACTGTTTTTT. Its translation is CASSPGGRGEKLFF. The chain couples TRBV28 to TRBJ1-4; D remains ambiguous. Germline V gives CDR1 MDHEN, CDR2 SYDVKM. Trimming shortened V by 5 bases and J by 8 bases, and 15 bases separated the two germline ends. The CDR3 length is 14 residues. The variable domain in full, completed from reference TRBV28 and TRBJ1-4, reads DVKVTQSSRYLVKRTGEKVFLECVQDMDHENMFWYRQDPGLGLRLIYFSYDVKMKEKGDIPEGYSVSREKKERFSLILESASTNQTSMYLCASSPGGRGEKLFFGSGTQLSVL.